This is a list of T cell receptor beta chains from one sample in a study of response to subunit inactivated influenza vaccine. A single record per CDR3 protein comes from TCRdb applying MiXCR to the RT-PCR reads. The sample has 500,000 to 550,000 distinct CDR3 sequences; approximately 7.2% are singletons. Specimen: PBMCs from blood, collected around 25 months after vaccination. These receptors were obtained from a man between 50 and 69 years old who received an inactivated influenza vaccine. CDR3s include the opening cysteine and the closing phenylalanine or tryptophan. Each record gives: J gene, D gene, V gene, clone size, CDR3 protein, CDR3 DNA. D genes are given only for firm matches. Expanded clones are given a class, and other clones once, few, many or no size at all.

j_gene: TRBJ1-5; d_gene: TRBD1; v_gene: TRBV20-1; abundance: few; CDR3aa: CSAGQGSSNQPQHF; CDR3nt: TGCAGTGCAGGACAGGGAAGTAGCAATCAGCCCCAGCATTTT
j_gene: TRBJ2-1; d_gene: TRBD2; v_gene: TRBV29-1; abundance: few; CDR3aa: CSVVTASGIAYNEQFF; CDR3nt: TGCAGCGTTGTGACGGCTAGCGGGATTGCCTACAATGAGCAGTTCTTC
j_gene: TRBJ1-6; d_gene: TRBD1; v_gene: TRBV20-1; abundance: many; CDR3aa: CSARANPLTGISSPLHF; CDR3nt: TGCAGTGCTAGAGCGAATCCTTTGACAGGGATAAGCTCACCCCTCCACTTT
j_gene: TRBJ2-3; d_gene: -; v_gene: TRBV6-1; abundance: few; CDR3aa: CASRRSGVSLADTQYF; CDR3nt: TGTGCCAGCAGAAGATCAGGGGTTTCCCTTGCAGATACGCAGTATTTT
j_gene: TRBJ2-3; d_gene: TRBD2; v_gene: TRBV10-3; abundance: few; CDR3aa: CAIRPRGDTDTQYF; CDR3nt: TGTGCCATCAGACCCCGGGGGGACACAGATACGCAGTATTTT
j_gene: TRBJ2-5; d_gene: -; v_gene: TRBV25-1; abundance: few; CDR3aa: CASSEYYQETQYF; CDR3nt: TGTGCCAGCAGTGAATACTACCAAGAGACCCAGTACTTC
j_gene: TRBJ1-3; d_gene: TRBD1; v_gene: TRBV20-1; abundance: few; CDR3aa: CSARRGGEGNTIYF; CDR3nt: TGCAGTGCTAGAAGAGGGGGCGAAGGAAACACCATATATTTT
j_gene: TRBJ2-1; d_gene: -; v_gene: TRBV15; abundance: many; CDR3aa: CATSNSGNRPYNEQFF; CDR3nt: TGTGCCACCAGCAACTCAGGGAACCGCCCCTACAATGAGCAGTTCTTC
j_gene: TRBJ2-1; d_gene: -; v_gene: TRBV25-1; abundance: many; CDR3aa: CASRPEVRYNEQFF; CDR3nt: TGTGCCAGCAGGCCAGAGGTGCGGTACAATGAGCAGTTCTTC
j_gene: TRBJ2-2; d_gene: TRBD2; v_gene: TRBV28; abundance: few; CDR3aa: CASSLLAGGLNTGELFF; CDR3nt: TGTGCCAGCAGTCTCCTAGCGGGGGGACTGAACACCGGGGAGCTGTTTTTT
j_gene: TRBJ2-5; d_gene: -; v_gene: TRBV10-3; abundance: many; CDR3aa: CAISENRETQYF; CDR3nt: TGTGCCATCAGTGAGAACAGGGAGACCCAGTACTTC
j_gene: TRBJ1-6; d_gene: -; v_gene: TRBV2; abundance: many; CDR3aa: CASSERSSYNSPLHF; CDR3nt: TGTGCCAGCAGTGAACGTAGCTCCTATAATTCACCCCTCCACTTT
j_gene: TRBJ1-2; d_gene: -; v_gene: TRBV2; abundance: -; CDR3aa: CASKIREVFNYGYTF; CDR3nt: TGTGCCAGCAAGATTAGGGAGGTCTTCAACTATGGCTACACCTTC
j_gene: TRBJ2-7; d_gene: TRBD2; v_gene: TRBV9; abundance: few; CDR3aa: CASSIGTSGPYEQYF; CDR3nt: TGTGCCAGCAGCATAGGGACTAGCGGACCATACGAGCAGTACTTC
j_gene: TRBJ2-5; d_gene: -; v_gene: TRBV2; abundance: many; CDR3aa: CASSDGPRQETQYF; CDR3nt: TGTGCCAGCAGTGACGGGCCGCGGCAAGAGACCCAGTACTTC
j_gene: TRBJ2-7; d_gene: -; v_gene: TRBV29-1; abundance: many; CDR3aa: CSATGTPTYEQYF; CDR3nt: TGCAGCGCAACCGGGACACCAACCTACGAGCAGTACTTC
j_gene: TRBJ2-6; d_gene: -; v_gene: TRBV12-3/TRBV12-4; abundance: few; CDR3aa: CASSLWGLGANVLTF; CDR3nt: TGTGCCAGCAGTTTATGGGGGTTGGGGGCCAACGTCCTGACTTTC
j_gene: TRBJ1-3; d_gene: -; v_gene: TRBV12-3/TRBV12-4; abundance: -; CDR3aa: CASSLGTKGNTIYF; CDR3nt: TGTGCCAGCAGTCTCGGGACAAAGGGAAACACCATATATTTT